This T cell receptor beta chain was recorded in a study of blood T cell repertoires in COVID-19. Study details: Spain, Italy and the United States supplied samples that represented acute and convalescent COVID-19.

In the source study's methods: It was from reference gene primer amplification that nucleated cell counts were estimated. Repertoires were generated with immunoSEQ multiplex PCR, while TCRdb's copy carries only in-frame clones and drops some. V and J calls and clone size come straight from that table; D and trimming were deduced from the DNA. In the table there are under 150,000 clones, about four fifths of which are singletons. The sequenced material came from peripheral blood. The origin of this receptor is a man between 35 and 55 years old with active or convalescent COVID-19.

CDR3 residues: CASWRGRRYGYTF. DNA of the CDR3: TGCGCCAGCTGGAGGGGGCGACGCTATGGCTACACCTTC. V usage is TRBV23-1 and J usage is TRBJ1-2, with 7 bases aligning to TRBD1. TRBV23-1 is an ORF, and what it does is uncertain. CDR3 length equals 13 residues. V trimming: 8 bases; J trimming: 4 bases; junction bases outside the gene matches: 7.